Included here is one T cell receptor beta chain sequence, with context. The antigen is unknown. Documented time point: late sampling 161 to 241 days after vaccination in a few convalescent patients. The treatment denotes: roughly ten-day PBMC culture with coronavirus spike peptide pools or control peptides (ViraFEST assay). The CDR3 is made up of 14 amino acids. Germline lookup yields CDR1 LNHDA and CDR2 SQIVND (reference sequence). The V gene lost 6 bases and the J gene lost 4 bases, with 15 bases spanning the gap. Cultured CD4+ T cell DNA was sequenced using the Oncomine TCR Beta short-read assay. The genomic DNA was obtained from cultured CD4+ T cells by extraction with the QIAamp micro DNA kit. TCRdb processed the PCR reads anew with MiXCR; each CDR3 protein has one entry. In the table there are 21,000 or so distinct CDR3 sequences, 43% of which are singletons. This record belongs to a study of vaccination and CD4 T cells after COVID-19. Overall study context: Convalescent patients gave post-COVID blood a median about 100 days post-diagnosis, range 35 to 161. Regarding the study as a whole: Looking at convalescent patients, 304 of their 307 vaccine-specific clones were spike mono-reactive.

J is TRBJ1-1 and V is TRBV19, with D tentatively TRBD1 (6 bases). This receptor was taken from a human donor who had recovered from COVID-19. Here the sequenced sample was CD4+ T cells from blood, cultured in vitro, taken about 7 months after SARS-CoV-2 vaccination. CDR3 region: CASSYRVGGTEAFF. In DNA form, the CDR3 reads TGTGCCAGTAGCTACAGGGTGGGTGGCACTGAAGCTTTCTTT.